This TCR beta chain is drawn from a study of human T cells and chemical hapten exposure. Study details: Variation in per-sample TCR yields came mainly from small pooled library volume differences.

Total RNA was isolated from whole blood that had not been fractionated. Germline loops: CDR1 MDHEN, CDR2 SYDVKM. V was clipped by 8 bases and J by 6 bases, with 4 bases between them. This CDR3 contains 10 residues. This clonotype showed up just a few times. The antigen is unknown. General study findings and limits: No shift was seen in TCRs above 1 in 1000 frequency with DPC sensitization.

The library tagged individual cDNA molecules with unique molecular identifiers. Authors' data handling: Per sample, the median was approximately 96,000 TCRs, with values from around 24,000 to 710,000. Each CDR3 protein gets one entry after TCRdb re-called the 5' RACE reads with MiXCR. TCRdb, not the authors, supplied the V and J calls. In the table there are more than 75,000 distinct CDR3 sequences, approximately 16% of which are singletons. This chain joins TRBV28 and TRBJ1-4; D not resolved. This TCR came from a female donor in good health. Here the CDR3 DNA reads TGTGCCAGCCGGGATGAAAAACTGTTTTTT. This translates into CASRDEKLFF. Together with reference TRBV28 and TRBJ1-4, the CDR3 gives the full variable domain: DVKVTQSSRYLVKRTGEKVFLECVQDMDHENMFWYRQDPGLGLRLIYFSYDVKMKEKGDIPEGYSVSREKKERFSLILESASTNQTSMYLCASRDEKLFFGSGTQLSVL.